This T cell receptor (beta chain) was obtained from a study of beta chain features in type 1 diabetes. Expressed TCRB transcripts were sequenced because the entire RNA isolate underwent reverse transcription. TCRdb keeps only in-frame clones here, not all; method: immunoSEQ multiplex PCR. The sample lists roughly 610,000 clones, around 16% seen once, with 0.09% to 0.095% in the top ten. Sequencing input: naive CD4+ T cells from blood. The origin of this receptor is a man aged 18 to 30 in good health.

CDR3 loop: CASSYAGAGTDTQYF. The CDR3 DNA reads as TGTGCCAGCAGTTATGCGGGAGCCGGGACAGATACGCAGTATTTT. The V and J genes are TRBV6-5 and TRBJ2-3; 7 bases match TRBD2. Losses at the gene ends were 3 bases for V and 3 bases for J; bases not matched to a gene: 6. Germline assignment: CDR1 MNHEY and CDR2 SVGAGI. The CDR3 is made up of 15 amino acids.